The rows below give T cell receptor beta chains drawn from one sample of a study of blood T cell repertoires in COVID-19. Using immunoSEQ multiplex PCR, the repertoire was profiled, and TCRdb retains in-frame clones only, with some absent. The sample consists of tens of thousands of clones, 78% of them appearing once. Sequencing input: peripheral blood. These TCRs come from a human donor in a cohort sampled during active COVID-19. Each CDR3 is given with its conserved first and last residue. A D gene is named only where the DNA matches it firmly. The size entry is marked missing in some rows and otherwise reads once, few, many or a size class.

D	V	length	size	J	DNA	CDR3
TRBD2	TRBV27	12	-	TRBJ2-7	TGTGCCAGCAGCCTAACTAGCGGCGAGCAGTACTTC	CASSLTSGEQYF
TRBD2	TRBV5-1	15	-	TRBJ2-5	TGCGCCAGCAGCTTCTTTGGGGGGGTCCAAGAGACCCAGTACTTC	CASSFFGGVQETQYF
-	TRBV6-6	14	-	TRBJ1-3	TGTGCCAGCAGTCCGACAGATTTTGGAAACACCATATATTTT	CASSPTDFGNTIYF
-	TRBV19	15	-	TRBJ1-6	TGTGCCACCAACCAAGGGGCTGTCTATAATTCACCCCTCCACTTT	CATNQGAVYNSPLHF
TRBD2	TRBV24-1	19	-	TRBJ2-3	TGTGCCACCAGTGAGTCTAGGACTAGCGTCTACGCTAGCACAGATACGCAGTATTTT	CATSESRTSVYASTDTQYF
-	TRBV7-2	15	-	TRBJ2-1	TGTGCCAGCAGCGAAGGGACACCAAATTACAATGAGCAGTTCTTC	CASSEGTPNYNEQFF
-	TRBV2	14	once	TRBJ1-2	TGTGCCAGCAGTGAGGTGCAGGGAAGGAATGGCTACACCTTC	CASSEVQGRNGYTF
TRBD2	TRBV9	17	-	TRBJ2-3	TGTGCCAGCAGCGTACAGGGACTAGCGGGGGTCACAGATACGCAGTATTTT	CASSVQGLAGVTDTQYF
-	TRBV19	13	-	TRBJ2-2	TGTGCCAGTTCCGGGATATACACCGGGGAGCTGTTTTTT	CASSGIYTGELFF
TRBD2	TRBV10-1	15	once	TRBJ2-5	TGCGCCAGCAGTGAGCTAGCGGGGGGCCTAGAGACCCAGTACTTC	CASSELAGGLETQYF
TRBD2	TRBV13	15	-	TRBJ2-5	TGTGCCAGCAGCCCCGGGGGGGGAGATTGGGAGACCCAGTACTTC	CASSPGGGDWETQYF
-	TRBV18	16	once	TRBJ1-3	TGTGCCAGCTCACCCAACAAGTTGGCCTCTGGAAACACCATATATTTT	CASSPNKLASGNTIYF
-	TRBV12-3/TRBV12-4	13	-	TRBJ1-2	TGTGCCAGCAGCAAAGACAGATTTTATGGCTACACCTTC	CASSKDRFYGYTF
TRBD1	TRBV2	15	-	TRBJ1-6	TGTGCCAGCAGTCCGCAGGGGGAATATAATTCACCCCTCCACTTT	CASSPQGEYNSPLHF
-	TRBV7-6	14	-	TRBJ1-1	TGTGCCAGCAGCCCCCACGAGGGCCGGACTGAAGCTTTCTTT	CASSPHEGRTEAFF